This T cell receptor beta chain was identified in a study of beta chain features in type 1 diabetes. Study conclusions and caveats: More deletions and fewer insertions at VDJ junctions were found in patients with type 1 diabetes.

Only a few counts were recorded for this clone. Its antigen is currently unknown. Expressed TCRB transcripts were sequenced because the entire RNA isolate underwent reverse transcription. Generated by immunoSEQ multiplex PCR, the TCRdb table keeps only in-frame clones and is missing some. The sample includes over 300,000 clones, roughly 8% seen only once; the top ten take around 0.45%. Germline CDR1 and CDR2: MDHEN and SYDVKM. Trimming cost V 6 bases and J 3 bases; bases outside gene matches: 9. This CDR3 is 15 amino acids long. The TCR comes from a woman aged 18-29 years in good health. This sequence joins TRBV28 and TRBJ2-7; 9 nucleotides match TRBD1. Sequencing input: central memory CD4+ T cells from blood. This chain's CDR3 is CASSIRDRVVYEQYF. CDR3 DNA: TGTGCCAGCAGCATCCGGGACAGGGTGGTCTACGAGCAGTACTTC.